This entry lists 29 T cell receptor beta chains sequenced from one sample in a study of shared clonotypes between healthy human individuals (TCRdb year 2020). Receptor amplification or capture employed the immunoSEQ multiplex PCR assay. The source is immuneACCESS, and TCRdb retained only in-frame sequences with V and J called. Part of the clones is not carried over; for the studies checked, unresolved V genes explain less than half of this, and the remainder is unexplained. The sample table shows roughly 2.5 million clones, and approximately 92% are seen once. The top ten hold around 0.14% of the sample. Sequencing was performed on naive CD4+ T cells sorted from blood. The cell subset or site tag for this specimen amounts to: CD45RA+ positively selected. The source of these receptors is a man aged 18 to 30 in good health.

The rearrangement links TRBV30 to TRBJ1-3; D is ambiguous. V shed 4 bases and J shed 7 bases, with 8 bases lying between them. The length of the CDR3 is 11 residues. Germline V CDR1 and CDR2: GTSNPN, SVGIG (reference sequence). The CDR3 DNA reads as TGTGCCTGGAATTTTGCGAACACCATATATTTT. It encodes CAWNFANTIYF.

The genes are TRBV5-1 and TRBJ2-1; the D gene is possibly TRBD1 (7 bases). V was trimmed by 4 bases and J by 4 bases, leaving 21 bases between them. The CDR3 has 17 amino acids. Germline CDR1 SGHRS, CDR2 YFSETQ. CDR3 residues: CASSLAGTVDLYNEQFF. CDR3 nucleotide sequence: TGCGCCAGCAGCCTGGCGGGGACAGTCGATCTTTACAATGAGCAGTTCTTC.

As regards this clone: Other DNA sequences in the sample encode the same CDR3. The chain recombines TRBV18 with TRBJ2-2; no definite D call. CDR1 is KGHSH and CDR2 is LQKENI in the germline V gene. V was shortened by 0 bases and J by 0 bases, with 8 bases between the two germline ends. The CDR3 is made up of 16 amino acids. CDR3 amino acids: CASSPPARPNTGELFF. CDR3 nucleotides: TGTGCCAGCTCACCACCGGCGAGACCGAACACCGGGGAGCTGTTTTTT.

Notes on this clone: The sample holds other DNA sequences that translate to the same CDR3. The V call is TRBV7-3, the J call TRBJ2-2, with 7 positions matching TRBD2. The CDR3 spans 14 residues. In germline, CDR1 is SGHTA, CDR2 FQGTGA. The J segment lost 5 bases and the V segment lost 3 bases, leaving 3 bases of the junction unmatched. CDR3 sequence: CASSFSGGTGELFF. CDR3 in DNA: TGTGCCAGCAGCTTCTCCGGGGGGACCGGGGAGCTGTTTTTT.

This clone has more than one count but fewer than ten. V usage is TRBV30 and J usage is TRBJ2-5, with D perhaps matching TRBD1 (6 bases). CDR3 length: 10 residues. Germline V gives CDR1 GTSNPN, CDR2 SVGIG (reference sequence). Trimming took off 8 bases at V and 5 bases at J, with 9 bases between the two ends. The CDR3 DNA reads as TGTGCCGGGGGCGGGGAGACCCAGTACTTC. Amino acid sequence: CAGGGETQYF.

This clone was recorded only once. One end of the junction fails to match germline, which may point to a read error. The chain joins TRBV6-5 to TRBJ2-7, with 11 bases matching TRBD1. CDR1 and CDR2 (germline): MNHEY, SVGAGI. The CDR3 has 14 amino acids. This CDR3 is CASSSKDRGRPRHF. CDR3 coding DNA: TGTGCCAGCAGTTCCAAGGACAGGGGGCGGCCAAGGCACTTC.

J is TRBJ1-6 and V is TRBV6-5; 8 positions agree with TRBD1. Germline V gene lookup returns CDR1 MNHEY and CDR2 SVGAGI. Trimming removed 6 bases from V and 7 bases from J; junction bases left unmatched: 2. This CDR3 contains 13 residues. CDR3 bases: TGTGCCAGCAGCGGGACAGGCAATTCACCCCTCCACTTT. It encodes CASSGTGNSPLHF.

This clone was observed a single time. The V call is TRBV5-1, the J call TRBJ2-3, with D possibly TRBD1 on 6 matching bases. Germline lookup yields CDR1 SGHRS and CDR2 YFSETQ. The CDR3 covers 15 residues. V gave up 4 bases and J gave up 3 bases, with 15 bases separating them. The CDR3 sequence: CASSEDRSLTDTQYF. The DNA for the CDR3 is TGCGCCAGCAGCGAGGACAGATCCCTGACAGATACGCAGTATTTT.

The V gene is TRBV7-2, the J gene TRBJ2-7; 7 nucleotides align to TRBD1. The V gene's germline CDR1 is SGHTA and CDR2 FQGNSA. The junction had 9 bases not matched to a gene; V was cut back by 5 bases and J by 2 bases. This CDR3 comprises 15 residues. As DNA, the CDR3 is TGTGCCAGCAGCCTCAGGGGGATTATAACCTACGAGCAGTACTTC. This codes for CASSLRGIITYEQYF.

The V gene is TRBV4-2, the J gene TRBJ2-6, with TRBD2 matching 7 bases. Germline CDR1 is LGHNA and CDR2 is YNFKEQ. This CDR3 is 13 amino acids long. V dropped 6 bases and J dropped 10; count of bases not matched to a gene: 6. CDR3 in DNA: TGTGCCAGCAGGCCACGGGGGGATAACGTCCTGACTTTC. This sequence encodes CASRPRGDNVLTF.

The CDR3 here is CASSWRLEQYF. The CDR3 region has the DNA TGTGCCAGCAGTTGGCGGCTCGAGCAGTACTTC. The chain carries TRBV6-6 and TRBJ2-7, with D hard to call. The germline V gene has CDR1 MNHNY and CDR2 SVGAGI (reference sequence). This CDR3 has 11 amino acids. V dropped 4 bases and J dropped 6 bases, with 7 bases sitting between them.

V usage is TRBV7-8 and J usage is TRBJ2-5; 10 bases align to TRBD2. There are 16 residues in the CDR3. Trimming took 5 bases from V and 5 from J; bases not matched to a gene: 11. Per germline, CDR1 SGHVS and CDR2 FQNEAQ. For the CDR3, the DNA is TGTGCCAGCAGCCCCCGGACTAGCGGTCCCAGCGAGACCCAGTACTTC. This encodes CASSPRTSGPSETQYF.

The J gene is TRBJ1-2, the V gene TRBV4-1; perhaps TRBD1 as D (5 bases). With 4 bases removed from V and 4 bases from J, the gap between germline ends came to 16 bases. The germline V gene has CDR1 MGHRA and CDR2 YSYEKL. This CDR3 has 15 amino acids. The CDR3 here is CASSPGTETFYGYTF. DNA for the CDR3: TGCGCCAGCAGCCCGGGGACGGAAACCTTCTATGGCTACACCTTC.

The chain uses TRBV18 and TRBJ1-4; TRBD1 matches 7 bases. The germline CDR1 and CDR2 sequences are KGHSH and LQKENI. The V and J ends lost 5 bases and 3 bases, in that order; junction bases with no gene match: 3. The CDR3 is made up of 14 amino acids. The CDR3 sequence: CASSKGAANEKLFF. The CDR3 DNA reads TGTGCCAGCTCAAAGGGGGCGGCTAATGAAAAACTGTTTTTT.

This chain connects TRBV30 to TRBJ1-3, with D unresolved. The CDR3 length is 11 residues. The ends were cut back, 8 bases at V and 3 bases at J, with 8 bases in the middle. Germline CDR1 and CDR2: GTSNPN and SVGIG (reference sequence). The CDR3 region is CARQLGNTIYF. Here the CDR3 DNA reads TGTGCCAGGCAACTTGGAAACACCATATATTTT.

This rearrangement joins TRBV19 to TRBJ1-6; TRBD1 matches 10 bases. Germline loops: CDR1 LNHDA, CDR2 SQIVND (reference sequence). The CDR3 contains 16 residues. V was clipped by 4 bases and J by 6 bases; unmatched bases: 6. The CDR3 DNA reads TGTGCCAGTAGTACCCGGACAGGGGGTGGTAATTCACCCCTCCACTTT. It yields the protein CASSTRTGGGNSPLHF.

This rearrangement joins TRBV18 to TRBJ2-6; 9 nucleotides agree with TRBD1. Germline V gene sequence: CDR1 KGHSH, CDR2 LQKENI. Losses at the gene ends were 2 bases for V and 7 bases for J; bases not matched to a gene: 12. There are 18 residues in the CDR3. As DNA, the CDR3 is TGTGCCAGCTCACCAAGACAGGGGGACTCCTACCTCGCCAACGTCCTGACTTTC. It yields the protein CASSPRQGDSYLANVLTF.

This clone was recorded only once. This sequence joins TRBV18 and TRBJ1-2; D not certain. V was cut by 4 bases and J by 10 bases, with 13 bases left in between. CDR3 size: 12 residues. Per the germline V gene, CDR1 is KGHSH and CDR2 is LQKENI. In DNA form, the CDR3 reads TGTGCCAGCTCACTCCCGGACGCCCACTACACCTTC. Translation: CASSLPDAHYTF. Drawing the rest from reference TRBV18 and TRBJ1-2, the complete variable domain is NAGVMQNPRHLVRRRGQEARLRCSPMKGHSHVYWYRQLPEEGLKFMVYLQKENIIDESGMPKERFSAEFPKEGPSILRIQQVVRGDSAAYFCASSLPDAHYTFGSGTRLTVV.

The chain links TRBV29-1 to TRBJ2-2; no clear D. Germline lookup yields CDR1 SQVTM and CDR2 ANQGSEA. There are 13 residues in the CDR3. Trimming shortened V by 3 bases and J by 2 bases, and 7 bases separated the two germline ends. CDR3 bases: TGCAGCGTTGATTTGCAAAACACCGGGGAGCTGTTTTTT. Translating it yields CSVDLQNTGELFF.

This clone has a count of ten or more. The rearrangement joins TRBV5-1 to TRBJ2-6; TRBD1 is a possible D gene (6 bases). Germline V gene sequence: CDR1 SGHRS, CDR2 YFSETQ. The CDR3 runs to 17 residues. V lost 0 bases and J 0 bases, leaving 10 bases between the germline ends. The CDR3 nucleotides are TGCGCCAGCAGCTTGGGGGACACGACCTCTGGGGCCAACGTCCTGACTTTC. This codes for CASSLGDTTSGANVLTF.

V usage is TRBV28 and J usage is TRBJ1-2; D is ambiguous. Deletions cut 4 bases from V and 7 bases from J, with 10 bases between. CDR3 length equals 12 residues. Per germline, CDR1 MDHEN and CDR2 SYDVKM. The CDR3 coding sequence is TGTGCCAGCAGTTCAACCGAAGGTGGCTACACCTTC. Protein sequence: CASSSTEGGYTF.

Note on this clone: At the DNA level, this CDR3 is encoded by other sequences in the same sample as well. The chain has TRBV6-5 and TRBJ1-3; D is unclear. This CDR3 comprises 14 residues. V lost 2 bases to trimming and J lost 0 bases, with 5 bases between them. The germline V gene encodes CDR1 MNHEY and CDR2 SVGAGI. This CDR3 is CASSYDSSGNTIYF. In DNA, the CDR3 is TGTGCCAGCAGTTACGATTCCTCTGGAAACACCATATATTTT.

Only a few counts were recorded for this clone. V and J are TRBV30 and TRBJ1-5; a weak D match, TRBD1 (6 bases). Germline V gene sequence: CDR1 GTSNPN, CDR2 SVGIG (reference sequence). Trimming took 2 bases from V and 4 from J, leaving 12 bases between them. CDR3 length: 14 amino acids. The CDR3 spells CAWSRDTNNQPQHF. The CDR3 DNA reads TGTGCCTGGAGTAGGGACACAAATAATCAGCCCCAGCATTTT.

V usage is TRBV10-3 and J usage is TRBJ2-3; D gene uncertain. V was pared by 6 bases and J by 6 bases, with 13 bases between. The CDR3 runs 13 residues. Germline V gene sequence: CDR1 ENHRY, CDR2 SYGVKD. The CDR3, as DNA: TGTGCCATCAGCCCGGCTGCCGGGGATACGCAGTATTTT. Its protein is CAISPAAGDTQYF.

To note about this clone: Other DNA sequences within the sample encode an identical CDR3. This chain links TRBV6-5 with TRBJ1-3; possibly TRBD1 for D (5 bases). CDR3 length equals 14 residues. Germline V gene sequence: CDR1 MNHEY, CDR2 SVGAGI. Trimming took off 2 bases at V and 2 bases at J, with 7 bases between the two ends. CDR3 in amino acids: CASSYRGPGNTIYF. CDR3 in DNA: TGTGCCAGCAGTTACAGGGGACCTGGAAACACCATATATTTT.

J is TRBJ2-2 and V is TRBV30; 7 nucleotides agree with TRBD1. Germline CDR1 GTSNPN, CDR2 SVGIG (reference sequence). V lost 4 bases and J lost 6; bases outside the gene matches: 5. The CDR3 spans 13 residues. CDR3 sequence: CAWNLDRAGELFF. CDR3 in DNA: TGTGCCTGGAACCTAGACAGGGCCGGGGAGCTGTTTTTT.

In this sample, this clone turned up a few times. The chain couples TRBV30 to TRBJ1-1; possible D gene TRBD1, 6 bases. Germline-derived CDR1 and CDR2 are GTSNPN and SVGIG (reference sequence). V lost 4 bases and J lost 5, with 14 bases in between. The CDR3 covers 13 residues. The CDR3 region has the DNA TGTGCCTGGAAGAACAGGGTAAAGACTGAAGCTTTCTTT. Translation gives CAWKNRVKTEAFF.

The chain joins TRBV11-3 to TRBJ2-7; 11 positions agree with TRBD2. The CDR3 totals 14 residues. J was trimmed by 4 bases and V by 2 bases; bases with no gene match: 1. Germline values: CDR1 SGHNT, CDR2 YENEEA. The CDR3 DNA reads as TGTGCCAGCAGCTTAACTAGCGGGAGTTACGAGCAGTACTTC. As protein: CASSLTSGSYEQYF. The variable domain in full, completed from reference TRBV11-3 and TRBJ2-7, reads EAGVVQSPRYKIIEKKQPVAFWCNPISGHNTLYWYLQNLGQGPELLIRYENEEAVDDSQLPKDRFSAERLKGVDSTLKIQPAELGDSAVYLCASSLTSGSYEQYFGPGTRLTVT.

The CDR3 DNA reads TGTGCCAGCAGTACCCGACAGGGAGCTAACTATGGCTACACCTTC. It yields the protein CASSTRQGANYGYTF. V and J are TRBV28 and TRBJ1-2, with 7 positions matching TRBD1. The V gene end was trimmed by 5 bases and the J gene end by 0 bases; junction bases not matched to a gene: 6. CDR3 length equals 15 residues. In germline, CDR1 is MDHEN, CDR2 SYDVKM.